Here is one TCR beta chain with its context. These data originate in a study of regulatory T cells in long-lasting Graves disease. The TCR beta library used iRepertoire HTBI primers with Arm-PCR amplification of CDR3. TCRdb called the multiplex PCR reads again in MiXCR, with one record for every CDR3 protein. This table holds fewer than 550,000 distinct CDR3 sequences, more than 15% found once. V was pared by 5 bases and J by 3 bases, with 11 bases between. The germline gives CDR1 MNHEY, CDR2 SVGEGT. CDR3 size: 13 residues. Time point here: newly diagnosed GD, antithyroid drugs for less than 3 months. From PBMCs, RNA was extracted and then used to make the TCR library. These data were likewise used in another study, on T cells in Graves' hyperthyroidism and ophthalmopathy.

The TCR was taken from a woman aged 35 to 60 with Graves disease. The rearrangement uses TRBV6-2 or TRBV6-3 and TRBJ2-7; D uncertain. Sequences were derived from peripheral blood mononuclear cells (PBMCs), sampled at new diagnosis, from a patient treated with antithyroid drugs. In DNA form, the CDR3 reads TGTGCCAGCAGTGACCCCCCGTACTACGAGCAGTACTTC. Encoded protein: CASSDPPYYEQYF.